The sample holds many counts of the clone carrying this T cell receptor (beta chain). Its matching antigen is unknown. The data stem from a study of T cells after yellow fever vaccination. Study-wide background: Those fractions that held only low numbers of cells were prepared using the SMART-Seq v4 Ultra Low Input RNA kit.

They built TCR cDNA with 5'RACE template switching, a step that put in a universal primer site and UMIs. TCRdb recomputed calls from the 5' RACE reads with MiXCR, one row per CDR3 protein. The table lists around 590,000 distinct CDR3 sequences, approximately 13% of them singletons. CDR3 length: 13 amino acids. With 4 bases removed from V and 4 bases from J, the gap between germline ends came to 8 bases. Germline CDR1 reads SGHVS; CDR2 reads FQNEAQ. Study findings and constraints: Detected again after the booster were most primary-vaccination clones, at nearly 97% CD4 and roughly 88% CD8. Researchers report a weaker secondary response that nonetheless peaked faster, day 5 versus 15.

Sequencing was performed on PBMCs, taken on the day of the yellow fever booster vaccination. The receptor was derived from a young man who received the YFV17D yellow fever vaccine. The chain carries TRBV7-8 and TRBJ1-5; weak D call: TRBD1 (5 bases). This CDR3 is CASSSDRNQPQHF. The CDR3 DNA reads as TGTGCCAGCAGCTCCGACAGAAATCAGCCCCAGCATTTT.